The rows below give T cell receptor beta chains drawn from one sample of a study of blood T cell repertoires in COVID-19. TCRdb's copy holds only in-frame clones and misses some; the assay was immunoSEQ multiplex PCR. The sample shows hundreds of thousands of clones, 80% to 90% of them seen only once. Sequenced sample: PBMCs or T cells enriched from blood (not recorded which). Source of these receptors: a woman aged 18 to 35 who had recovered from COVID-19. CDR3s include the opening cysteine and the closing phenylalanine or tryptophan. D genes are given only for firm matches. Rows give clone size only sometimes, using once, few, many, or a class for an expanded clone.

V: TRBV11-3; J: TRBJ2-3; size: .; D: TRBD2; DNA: TGTGCCAGCAGCTTAATTAGCGGGGGGGATACAGATACGCAGTATTTT; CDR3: CASSLISGGDTDTQYF
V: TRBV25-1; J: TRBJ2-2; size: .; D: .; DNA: TGTGCCAGCAGTGAAGCCTTGGCTTCCACCGGGGAGCTGTTTTTT; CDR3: CASSEALASTGELFF
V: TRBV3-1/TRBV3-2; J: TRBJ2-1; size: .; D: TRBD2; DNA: TGTGCCAGCAGCCAACCGGGCGGGACGGCGGGACTAGCGGTGCCCCCCGACAATGAGCAGTTCTTC; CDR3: CASSQPGGTAGLAVPPDNEQFF
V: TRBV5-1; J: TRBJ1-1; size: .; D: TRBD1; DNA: TGCGCCAGCAGCGGGGACAGGGCCTTGAACACTGAAGCTTTCTTT; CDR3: CASSGDRALNTEAFF
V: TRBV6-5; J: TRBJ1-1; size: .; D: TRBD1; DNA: TGTGCCAGCAGAAATTACAGGGGTGACACTGAAGCTTTCTTT; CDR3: CASRNYRGDTEAFF
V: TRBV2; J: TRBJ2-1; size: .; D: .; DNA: TGTGCCAGCAGTGAAGTTCTCGAGGAGCAGTTCTTC; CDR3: CASSEVLEEQFF
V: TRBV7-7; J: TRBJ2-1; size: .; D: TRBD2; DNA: TGTGCTAGCAGCCCCTCGACTAGCCGGGGTGAGCAGTTCTTC; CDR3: CASSPSTSRGEQFF
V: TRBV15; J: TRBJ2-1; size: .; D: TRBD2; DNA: TGTGCCACCAGCAGAGAAAACCCTGCTAGCGGGGCCTACAATGAGCAGTTCTTC; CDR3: CATSRENPASGAYNEQFF
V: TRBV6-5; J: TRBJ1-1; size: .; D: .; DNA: TGTGCCAGCAACCGGGCGGGGGGAGGAGCTTTCTTT; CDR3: CASNRAGGGAFF
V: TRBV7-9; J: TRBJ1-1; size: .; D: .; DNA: TGTGCCAGCAGCTTAGTAGAACTGAACACTGAAGCTTTCTTT; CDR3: CASSLVELNTEAFF
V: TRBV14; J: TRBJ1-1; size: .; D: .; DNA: TGTGCCAGCAGCCAACCGGCAGGGTATAAACCTGAAGCTTTCTTT; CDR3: CASSQPAGYKPEAFF
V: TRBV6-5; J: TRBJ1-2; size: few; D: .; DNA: TGTGCCAGCAGTTCGAACGGTGGCTACACCTTC; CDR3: CASSSNGGYTF
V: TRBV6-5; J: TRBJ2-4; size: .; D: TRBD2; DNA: TGTGCCAGCAGTTCCACGAGCGGGAGGGGTCGGGTTCAGTACTTC; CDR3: CASSSTSGRGRVQYF
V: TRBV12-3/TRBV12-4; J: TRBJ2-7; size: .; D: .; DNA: TGTGCCAGCAGTTCCAGGGTAGGAGAGCAGTACTTC; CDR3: CASSSRVGEQYF
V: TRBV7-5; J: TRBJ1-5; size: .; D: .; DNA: TGTGCCAGAGACAGTCCCTATAGCAATCAGCCCCAGCATTTT; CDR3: CARDSPYSNQPQHF
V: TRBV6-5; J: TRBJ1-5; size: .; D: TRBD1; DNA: TGTGCCAGCAACAGCCGGGACAGCAACAATCAGCCCCAGCATTTT; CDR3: CASNSRDSNNQPQHF
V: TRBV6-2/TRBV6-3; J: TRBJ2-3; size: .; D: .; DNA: TGTGCCAGCAGTTTCACCGGGGGAGAAGGGGATACGCAGTATTTT; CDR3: CASSFTGGEGDTQYF
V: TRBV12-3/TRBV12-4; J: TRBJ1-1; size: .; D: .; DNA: TGTGCCAGCAGTTTGGGACAATACACTGAAGCTTTCTTT; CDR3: CASSLGQYTEAFF
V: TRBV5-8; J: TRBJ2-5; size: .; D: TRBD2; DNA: TGTGCCAGCAGCTACGGACTAGCGGGGGGGGTACAAGAGACCCAGTACTTC; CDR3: CASSYGLAGGVQETQYF
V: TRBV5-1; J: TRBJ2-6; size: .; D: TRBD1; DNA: TGCGCCAGCAGCCCCGGGACAGGAGACGGCGTCCTGACTTTC; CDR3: CASSPGTGDGVLTF
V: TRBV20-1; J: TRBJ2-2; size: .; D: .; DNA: TGCAGTGCTATTGAAGCTAGCCGCACCGGGGAGCTGTTTTTT; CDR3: CSAIEASRTGELFF
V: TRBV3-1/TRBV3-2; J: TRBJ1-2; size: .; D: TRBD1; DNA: TGTGCCAGCAGCCACCGGGACAGCTATGGCTACACCTTC; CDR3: CASSHRDSYGYTF
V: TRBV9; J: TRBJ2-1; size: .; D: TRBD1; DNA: TGTGCCAGCAGCGGAACAGGGGCCAATGAGCAGTTCTTC; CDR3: CASSGTGANEQFF
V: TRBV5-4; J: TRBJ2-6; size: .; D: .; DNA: TGTGCCAGCAGCACGGGGTCCCCTCTCGGGGCCAACGTCCTGACTTTC; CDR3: CASSTGSPLGANVLTF
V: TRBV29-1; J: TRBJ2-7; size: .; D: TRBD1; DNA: TGCAGCGTTGAAGAACGGACAGGGGTCTACGAGCAGTACTTC; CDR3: CSVEERTGVYEQYF
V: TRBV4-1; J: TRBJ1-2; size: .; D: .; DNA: TGCGCCAGCAGCCAAGAATCAGCGGGAGCATACTATGGCTACACCTTC; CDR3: CASSQESAGAYYGYTF
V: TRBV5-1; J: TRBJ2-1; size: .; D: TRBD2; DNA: TGCGCCAGCAGCTTAGGTCTAGCGGCGTACAATGAGCAGTTCTTC; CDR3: CASSLGLAAYNEQFF
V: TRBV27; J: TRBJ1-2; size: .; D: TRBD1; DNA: TGTGCCAGCAGTCCCGGGGACAGGCGAAACTATGGCTACACCTTC; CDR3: CASSPGDRRNYGYTF
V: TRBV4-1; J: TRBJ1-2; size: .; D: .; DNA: TGCGCCAGCAGCCAAGGATCGGGGGGCCACTATGGCTACACCTTC; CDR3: CASSQGSGGHYGYTF
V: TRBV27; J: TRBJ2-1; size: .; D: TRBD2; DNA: TGTGCCAGCAGTCTAGGCGGGGGGGCCTCGAATGAGCAGTTCTTC; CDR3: CASSLGGGASNEQFF
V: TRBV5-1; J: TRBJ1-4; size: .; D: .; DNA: TGCGCCAGCAGCTTTAATGTGGAGGAAAAACTGTTTTTT; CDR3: CASSFNVEEKLFF
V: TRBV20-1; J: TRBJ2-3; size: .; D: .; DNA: TGCAGTGAGCTAAGGGGGGATACGCAGTATTTT; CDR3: CSELRGDTQYF
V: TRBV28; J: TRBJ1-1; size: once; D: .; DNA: TGTGCCAGCAGTTTAAGGGAGGCAGGCTCTCCGAACACTGAAGCTTTCTTT; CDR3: CASSLREAGSPNTEAFF
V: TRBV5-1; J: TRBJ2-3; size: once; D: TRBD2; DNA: TGCGCCAGCAGCTTGAATTTGGCGGGGGGGCCCACGACTAGCACAGATACGCAGTATTTT; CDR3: CASSLNLAGGPTTSTDTQYF
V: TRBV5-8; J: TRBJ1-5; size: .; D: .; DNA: TGTGCCAGCAGCTTGAGACAGCCTAATCAGCCCCAGCATTTT; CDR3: CASSLRQPNQPQHF
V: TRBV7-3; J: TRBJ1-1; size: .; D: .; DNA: TGTGCCAGCAGCCTAACAGGGAGGGGGAACACTGAAGCTTTCTTT; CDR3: CASSLTGRGNTEAFF
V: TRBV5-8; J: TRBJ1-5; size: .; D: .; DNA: TGTGCCAGCAGCTTCTCCAGGAATCAGCCCCAGCATTTT; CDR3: CASSFSRNQPQHF
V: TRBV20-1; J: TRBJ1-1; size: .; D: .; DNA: TGCAGTGCCAGTCCAGGGTACACTGAAGCTTTCTTT; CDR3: CSASPGYTEAFF
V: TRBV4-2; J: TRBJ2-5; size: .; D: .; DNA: TGTGCCAGCAGCCCCGGAGACCGGCCCCAAGAGACCCAGTACTTC; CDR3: CASSPGDRPQETQYF
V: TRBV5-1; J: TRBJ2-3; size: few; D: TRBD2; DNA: TGCGCCAGCAGCTCCGGACTAGCGGGGGGGTTGGAAAGCACAGATACGCAGTATTTT; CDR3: CASSSGLAGGLESTDTQYF
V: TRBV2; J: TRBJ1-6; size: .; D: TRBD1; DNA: TGTGCCAGCAGGAGGACAGGGGTCAATTCACCCCTCCACTTT; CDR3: CASRRTGVNSPLHF
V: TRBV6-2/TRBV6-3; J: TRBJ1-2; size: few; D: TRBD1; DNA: TGTGCCAGCAGTAAAGACAGGGTCGGGTCTGGCTACACCTTC; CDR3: CASSKDRVGSGYTF
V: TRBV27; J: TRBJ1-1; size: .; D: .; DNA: TGTCCTAATGTCCGGTGGACTGAAGCTTTCTTT; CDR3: CPNVRWTEAFF
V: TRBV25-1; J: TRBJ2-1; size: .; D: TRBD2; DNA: TGTGCCAGCACCACTAGCGGGGGGGCCTACAATGAGCAGTTCTTC; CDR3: CASTTSGGAYNEQFF